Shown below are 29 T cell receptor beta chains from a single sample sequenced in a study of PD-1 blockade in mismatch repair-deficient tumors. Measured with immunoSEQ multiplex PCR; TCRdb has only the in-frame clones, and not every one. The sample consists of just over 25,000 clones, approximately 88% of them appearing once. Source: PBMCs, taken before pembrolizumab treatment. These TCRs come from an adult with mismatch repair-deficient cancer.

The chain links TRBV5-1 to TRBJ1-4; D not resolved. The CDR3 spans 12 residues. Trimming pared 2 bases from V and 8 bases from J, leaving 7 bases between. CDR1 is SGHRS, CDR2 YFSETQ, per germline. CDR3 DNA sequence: TGCGCCAGCAGCTTTCCGGGGGAAAAACTGTTTTTT. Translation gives CASSFPGEKLFF.

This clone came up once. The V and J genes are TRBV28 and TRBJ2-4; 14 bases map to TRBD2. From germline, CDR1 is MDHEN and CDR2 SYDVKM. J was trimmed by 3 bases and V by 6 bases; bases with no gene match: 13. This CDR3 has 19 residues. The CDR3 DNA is TGTGCCAGCAGAGTTCTGGGACTAGCGGGAGACGAGGGCAAAAACATTCAGTACTTC. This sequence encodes CASRVLGLAGDEGKNIQYF.

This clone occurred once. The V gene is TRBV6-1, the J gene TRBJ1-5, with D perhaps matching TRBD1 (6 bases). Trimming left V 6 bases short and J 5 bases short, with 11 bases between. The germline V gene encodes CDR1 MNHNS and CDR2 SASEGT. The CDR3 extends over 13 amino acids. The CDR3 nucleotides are TGTGCCAGCAGGGGACACGTGGATCAGCCCCAGCATTTT. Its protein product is CASRGHVDQPQHF.

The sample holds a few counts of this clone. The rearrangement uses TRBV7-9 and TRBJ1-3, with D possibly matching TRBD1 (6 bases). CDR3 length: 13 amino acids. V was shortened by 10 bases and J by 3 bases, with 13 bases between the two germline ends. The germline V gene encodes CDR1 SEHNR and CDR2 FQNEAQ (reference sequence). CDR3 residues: CATGQSNGNTIYF. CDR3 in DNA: TGTGCCACCGGACAGAGTAATGGAAACACCATATATTTT.

The CDR3 DNA follows: TGTGCCAGCAGCCAAGATCGTCGGGAGGCCCAGTACTTC. Translation gives CASSQDRREAQYF. The chain combines TRBV4-2 with TRBJ2-5; TRBD2 matches 7 bases. Germline trimming cut 0 bases from V and 9 bases from J; bases unmatched to any gene: 4. The CDR3 runs to 13 residues. The V gene's germline CDR1 is LGHNA and CDR2 YNFKEQ.

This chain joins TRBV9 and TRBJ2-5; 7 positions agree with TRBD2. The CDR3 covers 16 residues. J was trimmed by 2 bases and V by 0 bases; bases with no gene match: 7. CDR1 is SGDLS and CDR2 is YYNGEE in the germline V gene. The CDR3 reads CASSVGAGLQQETQYF. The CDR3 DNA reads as TGTGCCAGCAGCGTAGGAGCGGGACTCCAACAAGAGACCCAGTACTTC.

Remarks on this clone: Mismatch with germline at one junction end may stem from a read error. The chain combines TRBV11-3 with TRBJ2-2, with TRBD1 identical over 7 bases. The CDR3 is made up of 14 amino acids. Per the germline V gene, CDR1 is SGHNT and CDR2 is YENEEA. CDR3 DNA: TGTGCCAGCAGCCTAGAGGGGGCAGGGGGGGAGCTGTTTTTT. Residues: CASSLEGAGGELFF.

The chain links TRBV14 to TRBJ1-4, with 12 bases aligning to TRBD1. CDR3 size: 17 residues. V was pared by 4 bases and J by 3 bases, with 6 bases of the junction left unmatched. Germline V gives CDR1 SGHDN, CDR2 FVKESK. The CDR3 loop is CASSRGQGAVANEKLFF. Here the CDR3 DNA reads TGTGCCAGCAGCCGGGGACAGGGGGCAGTGGCTAATGAAAAACTGTTTTTT.

CDR3 in amino acids: CASTQQLNQPQHF. The CDR3, as DNA: TGTGCCAGCACGCAACAGCTCAATCAGCCCCAGCATTTT. The genes are TRBV2 and TRBJ1-5; D unresolved. The length of the CDR3 is 13 residues. V was cut by 7 bases and J by 3 bases, with 10 bases left in between. Germline assignment: CDR1 SNHLY and CDR2 FYNNEI.

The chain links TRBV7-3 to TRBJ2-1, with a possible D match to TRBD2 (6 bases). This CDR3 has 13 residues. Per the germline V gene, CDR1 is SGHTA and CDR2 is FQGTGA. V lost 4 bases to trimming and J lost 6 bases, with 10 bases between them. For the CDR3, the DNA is TGTGCCAGCAGCTGGGATAGCGGCAATGAGCAGTTCTTC. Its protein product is CASSWDSGNEQFF.

CDR3 residues: CASLRSGTINEQFF. The CDR3 DNA follows: TGTGCCAGCCTCCGCTCCGGGACTATTAATGAGCAGTTCTTC. V and J are TRBV6-5 and TRBJ2-1, with 7 positions matching TRBD2. Looked up from germline, CDR1 is MNHEY and CDR2 is SVGAGI. Losses at the gene ends were 8 bases for V and 7 bases for J; bases not matched to a gene: 11. The CDR3 consists of 14 residues.

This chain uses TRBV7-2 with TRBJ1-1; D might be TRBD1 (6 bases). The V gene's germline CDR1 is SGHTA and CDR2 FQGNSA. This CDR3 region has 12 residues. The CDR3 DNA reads TGTGCGACAGGCCATGGGAACACTGAAGCTTTCTTT. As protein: CATGHGNTEAFF.

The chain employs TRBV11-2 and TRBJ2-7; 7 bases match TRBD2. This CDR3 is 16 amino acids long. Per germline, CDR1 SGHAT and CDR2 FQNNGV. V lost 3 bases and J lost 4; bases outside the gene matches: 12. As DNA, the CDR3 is TGTGCCAGCAGCTTTAATCGGGTAGCGGGCAGGTACGAGCAGTACTTC. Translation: CASSFNRVAGRYEQYF.

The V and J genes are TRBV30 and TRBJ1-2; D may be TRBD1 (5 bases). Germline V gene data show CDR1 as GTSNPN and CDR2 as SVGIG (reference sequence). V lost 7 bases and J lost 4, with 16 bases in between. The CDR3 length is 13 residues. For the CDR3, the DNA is TGTGCCTTAGGGGACCTCGGGGGCTATGGCTACACCTTC. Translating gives CALGDLGGYGYTF.

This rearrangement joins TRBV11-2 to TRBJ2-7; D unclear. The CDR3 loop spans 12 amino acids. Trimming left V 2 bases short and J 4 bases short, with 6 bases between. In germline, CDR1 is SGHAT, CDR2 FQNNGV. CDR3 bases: TGTGCCAGCAGCTTAAGAGAGTACGAGCAGTACTTC. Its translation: CASSLREYEQYF. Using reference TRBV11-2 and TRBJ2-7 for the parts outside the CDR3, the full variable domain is EAGVAQSPRYKIIEKRQSVAFWCNPISGHATLYWYQQILGQGPKLLIQFQNNGVVDDSQLPKDRFSAERLKGVDSTLKIQPAKLEDSAVYLCASSLREYEQYFGPGTRLTVT.

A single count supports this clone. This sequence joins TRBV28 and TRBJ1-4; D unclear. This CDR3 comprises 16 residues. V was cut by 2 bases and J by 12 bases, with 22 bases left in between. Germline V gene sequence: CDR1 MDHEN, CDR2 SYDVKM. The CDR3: CASSLSRGSKVSQLFF. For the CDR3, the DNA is TGTGCCAGCAGTTTAAGCCGGGGATCCAAGGTTTCGCAACTGTTTTTT.

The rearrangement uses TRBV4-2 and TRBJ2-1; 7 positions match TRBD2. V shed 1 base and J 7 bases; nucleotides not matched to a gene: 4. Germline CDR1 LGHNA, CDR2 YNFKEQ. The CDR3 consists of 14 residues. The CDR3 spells CASSQGQAGNEQFF. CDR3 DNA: TGTGCCAGCAGCCAAGGTCAAGCGGGGAATGAGCAGTTCTTC.

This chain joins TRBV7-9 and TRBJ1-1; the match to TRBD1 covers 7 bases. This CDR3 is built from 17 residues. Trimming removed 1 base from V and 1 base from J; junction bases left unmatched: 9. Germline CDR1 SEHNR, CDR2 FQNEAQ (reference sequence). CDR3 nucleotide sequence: TGTGCCAGCAGCTTAGGGGCCTCCGGGACAGAGAACACTGAAGCTTTCTTT. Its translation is CASSLGASGTENTEAFF.

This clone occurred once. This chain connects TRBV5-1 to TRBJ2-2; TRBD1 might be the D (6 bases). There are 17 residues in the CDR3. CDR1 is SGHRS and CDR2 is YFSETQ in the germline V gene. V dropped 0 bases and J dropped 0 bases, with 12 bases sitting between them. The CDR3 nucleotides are TGCGCCAGCAGCTTGGGGCCGGGACACCCGAACACCGGGGAGCTGTTTTTT. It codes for CASSLGPGHPNTGELFF.

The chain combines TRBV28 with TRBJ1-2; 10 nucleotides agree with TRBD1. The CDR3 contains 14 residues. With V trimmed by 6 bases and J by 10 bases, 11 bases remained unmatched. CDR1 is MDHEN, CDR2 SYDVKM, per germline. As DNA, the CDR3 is TGTGCCAGCAGCCCTCCGGGACAGGGGATAAACTACACCTTC. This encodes CASSPPGQGINYTF.

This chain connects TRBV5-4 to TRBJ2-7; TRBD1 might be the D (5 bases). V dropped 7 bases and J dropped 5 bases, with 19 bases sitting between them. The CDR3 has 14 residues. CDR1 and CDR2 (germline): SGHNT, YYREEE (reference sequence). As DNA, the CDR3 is TGTGCCAGCGCCAAGTGGCAGGGAACCCACGAGCAGTACTTC. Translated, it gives CASAKWQGTHEQYF.

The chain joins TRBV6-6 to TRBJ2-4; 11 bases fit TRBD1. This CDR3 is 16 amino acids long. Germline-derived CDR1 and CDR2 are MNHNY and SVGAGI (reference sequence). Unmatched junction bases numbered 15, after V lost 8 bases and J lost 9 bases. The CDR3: CASGDRDRGFFGIQYF. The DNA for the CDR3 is TGTGCCAGCGGGGATAGGGACAGGGGGTTTTTTGGCATTCAGTACTTC.

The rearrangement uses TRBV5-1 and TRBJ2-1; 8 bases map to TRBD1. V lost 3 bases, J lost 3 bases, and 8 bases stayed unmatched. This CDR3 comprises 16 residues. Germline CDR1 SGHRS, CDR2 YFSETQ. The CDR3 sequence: CASSYATGVSYNEQFF. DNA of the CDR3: TGCGCCAGCAGCTATGCGACAGGGGTAAGCTACAATGAGCAGTTCTTC.

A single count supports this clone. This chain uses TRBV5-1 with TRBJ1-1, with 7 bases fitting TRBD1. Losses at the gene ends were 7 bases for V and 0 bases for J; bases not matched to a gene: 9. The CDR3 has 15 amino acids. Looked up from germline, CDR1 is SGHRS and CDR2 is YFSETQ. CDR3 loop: CASSGQQSMNTEAFF. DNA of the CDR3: TGCGCCAGCTCGGGACAGCAGTCCATGAACACTGAAGCTTTCTTT.

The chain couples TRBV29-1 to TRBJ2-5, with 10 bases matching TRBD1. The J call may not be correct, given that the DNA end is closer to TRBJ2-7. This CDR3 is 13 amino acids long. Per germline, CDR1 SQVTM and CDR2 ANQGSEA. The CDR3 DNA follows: TGCAGCGTTGCTCGGGACAGGGGCGACGAGCAGTACTTC. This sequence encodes CSVARDRGDEQYF.

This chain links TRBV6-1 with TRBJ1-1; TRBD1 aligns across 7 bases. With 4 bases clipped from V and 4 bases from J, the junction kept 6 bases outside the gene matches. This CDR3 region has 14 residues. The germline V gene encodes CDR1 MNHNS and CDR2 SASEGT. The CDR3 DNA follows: TGTGCCAGCAGTGTCGACAGGGCCAGCACTGAAGCTTTCTTT. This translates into CASSVDRASTEAFF.

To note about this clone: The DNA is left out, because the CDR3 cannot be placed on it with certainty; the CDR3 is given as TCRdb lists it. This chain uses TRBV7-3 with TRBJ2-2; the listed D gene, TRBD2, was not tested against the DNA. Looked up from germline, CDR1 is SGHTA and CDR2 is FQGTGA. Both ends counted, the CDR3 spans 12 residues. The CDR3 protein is CASSMDQGSCFF.

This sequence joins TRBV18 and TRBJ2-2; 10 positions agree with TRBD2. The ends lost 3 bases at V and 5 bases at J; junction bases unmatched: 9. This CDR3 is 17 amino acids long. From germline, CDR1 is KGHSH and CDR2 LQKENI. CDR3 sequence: CASSPVYLAGETGELFF. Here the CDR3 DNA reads TGTGCCAGCTCACCGGTCTATCTAGCGGGAGAAACCGGGGAGCTGTTTTTT.

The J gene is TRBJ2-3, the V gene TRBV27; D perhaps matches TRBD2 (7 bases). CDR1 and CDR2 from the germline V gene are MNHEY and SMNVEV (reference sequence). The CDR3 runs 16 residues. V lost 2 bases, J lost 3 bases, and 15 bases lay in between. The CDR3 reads CASSLGGLADTDTQYF. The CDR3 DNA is TGTGCCAGCAGTTTAGGGGGCCTAGCGGATACAGATACGCAGTATTTT.